What follows is one T cell receptor beta chain and its context. Its specificity is not known. The data are from a study of shared clonotypes between healthy human individuals. General study results and limits: Of the naive CD4 clonotypes, roughly 5.5% were shared across a few donors.

The method was immunoSEQ multiplex PCR; TCRdb's version includes in-frame clones alone and lacks a portion of them. The table shows fewer than 1.8 million clones, with just under 99% occurring only once. The sequence was collected from a man aged 30-40 years in good health. The sequenced material came from naive CD4+ T cells sorted from blood. Subset here: CD45RA+ positively selected.

CDR3 residues: CASNNKPGGTGMNQPQHF. The CDR3 region has the DNA TGTGCCAGCAACAATAAACCGGGAGGGACAGGGATGAATCAGCCCCAGCATTTT. The chain couples TRBV28 to TRBJ1-5; TRBD1 aligns across 9 bases. The V gene's germline CDR1 is MDHEN and CDR2 SYDVKM. The CDR3 covers 18 residues. The junction had 17 bases not matched to a gene; V was cut back by 7 bases and J by 4 bases.